The 25 T cell receptor beta chains listed next were all sequenced from one sample in a study of control samples from healthy donors and cancer patients. Profiled with immunoSEQ multiplex PCR; TCRdb holds only in-frame clones, not every one. The data hold over 70,000 clones, with 85% to 90% observed a single time. The sequenced sample consisted of PBMCs. The origin of the receptors is a woman aged 50 to 60 with colorectal cancer.

In nucleotides, the CDR3 is TGCAGTATACAGGGAGACTATGGCTACACCTTC. It is translated as CSIQGDYGYTF. The gene calls are TRBV20-1 and TRBJ1-2, with a weak D call TRBD1 (6 bases). The CDR3 length is 11 residues. With 8 bases removed from V and 3 bases from J, the gap between germline ends came to 10 bases. Germline lookup yields CDR1 DFQATT and CDR2 SNEGSKA (reference sequence).

V gene TRBV5-1 combines with J gene TRBJ1-2; D unresolved. Germline V gene lookup returns CDR1 SGHRS and CDR2 YFSETQ. V dropped 0 bases and J dropped 4 bases, with 7 bases sitting between them. The CDR3 length is 13 residues. The CDR3 spells CASSLETGYGYTF. CDR3 nucleotide sequence: TGCGCCAGCAGCTTGGAGACTGGCTATGGCTACACCTTC.

The chain links TRBV3-1 (or the pseudogene TRBV3-2) to TRBJ2-2, with D possibly being TRBD1 (6 bases). Trimming removed 2 bases at V and 3 bases at J, with 22 bases between. Germline values: CDR1 LGHDT, CDR2 YNNKEL (reference sequence). The CDR3 has 19 residues. The CDR3 here is CASSQYRQARGPYTGELFF. Here the CDR3 DNA reads TGTGCCAGCAGCCAATATAGACAGGCACGAGGGCCCTACACCGGGGAGCTGTTTTTT.

The chain has TRBV5-1 and TRBJ2-7; a possible D gene is TRBD1 (5 bases). Trimming stripped 1 base from V and 7 bases from J, with 12 bases between. This CDR3 contains 13 residues. The germline V gene encodes CDR1 SGHRS and CDR2 YFSETQ. CDR3 protein: CASSLSGTGEQYV. The CDR3 coding sequence is TGCGCCAGCAGCTTGTCAGGAACAGGAGAGCAGTACGTC.

The gene calls are TRBV6-4 and TRBJ1-2, with 7 bases identical to TRBD1. With V trimmed by 1 base and J by 0 bases, 2 bases remained unmatched. Germline values: CDR1 MRHNA, CDR2 SNTAGT. CDR3 length: 15 residues. Here the CDR3 DNA reads TGTGCCAGCAGTGACTGGGGACAGTCTAACTATGGCTACACCTTC. Residues: CASSDWGQSNYGYTF.

This clone has a single count. The chain employs TRBV19 and TRBJ1-5; D is unclear. The CDR3 covers 12 residues. CDR1 is LNHDA, CDR2 SQIVND, per germline (reference sequence). V gave up 4 bases and J gave up 11 bases, with 12 bases separating them. CDR3 sequence (DNA): TGTGCCAGTAGTACCCAGGACCTGGCCCAGCATTTT. It specifies CASSTQDLAQHF.

The rearrangement joins TRBV29-1 to TRBJ1-1; 7 positions match TRBD1. The germline gives CDR1 SQVTM, CDR2 ANQGSEA. The CDR3 runs to 13 residues. With V trimmed by 5 bases and J by 0 bases, 3 bases remained unmatched. CDR3 DNA sequence: TGCAGCGTTCAGGGGGAGGTGAACACTGAAGCTTTCTTT. This sequence encodes CSVQGEVNTEAFF.

The chain combines TRBV7-2 with TRBJ2-2; TRBD2 might be the D (5 bases). Germline V gene sequence: CDR1 SGHTA, CDR2 FQGNSA. This CDR3 is built from 13 residues. V shed 3 bases and J shed 6 bases, with 8 bases lying between them. CDR3 in amino acids: CASSFWESGELFF. The CDR3 DNA sequence: TGTGCCAGCAGCTTCTGGGAGTCCGGGGAGCTGTTTTTT. Based on the CDR3 plus reference TRBV7-2 and TRBJ2-2, the full variable domain is GAGVSQSPSNKVTEKGKDVELRCDPISGHTALYWYRQSLGQGLEFLIYFQGNSAPDKSGLPSDRFSAERTGGSVSTLTIQRTQQEDSAVYLCASSFWESGELFFGEGSRLTVL.

This rearrangement joins TRBV7-2 to TRBJ2-3, with 7 positions matching TRBD2. V dropped 1 base and J dropped 4; count of bases not matched to a gene: 8. The germline V gene encodes CDR1 SGHTA and CDR2 FQGNSA. The CDR3 contains 16 residues. The CDR3 bases are TGTGCCAGCAGCTTAGAAGGGAGCGGGGCCCCAGATACGCAGTATTTT. This encodes CASSLEGSGAPDTQYF.

This rearrangement joins TRBV7-3 to TRBJ1-6, with unresolved D. V lost 0 bases, J lost 0 bases, and 21 bases lay in between. In germline, CDR1 is SGHTA, CDR2 FQGTGA. CDR3 length: 21 residues. The CDR3 is CASSLTLGRSWGSSYNSPLHF. In DNA, the CDR3 is TGTGCCAGCAGCTTAACTCTGGGCAGGTCGTGGGGTAGCTCCTATAATTCACCCCTCCACTTT.

The chain carries TRBV6-2 or TRBV6-3 and TRBJ1-2; D perhaps matches TRBD1 (5 bases). The germline V gene has CDR1 MNHEY and CDR2 SVGEGT. The CDR3 loop spans 13 amino acids. Between the trimmed V and J ends, which lost 5 bases and 8 bases, there was a span of 15 bases. CDR3 in amino acids: CASSGQGVEGYTF. The CDR3 coding sequence is TGTGCCAGCAGTGGCCAGGGCGTGGAGGGCTACACCTTC.

The CDR3 coding sequence is TGTGCCAGTAGTAAGCGGTCCTCGGGACAGGGGTTCATGGGCTATGGCTACACCTTC. Its protein is CASSKRSSGQGFMGYGYTF. This chain joins TRBV19 and TRBJ1-2; TRBD1 matches at 10 bases. Germline CDR1 LNHDA, CDR2 SQIVND (reference sequence). The CDR3 is made up of 19 amino acids. The J segment lost 4 bases and the V segment lost 4 bases, leaving 18 bases of the junction unmatched.

This chain joins TRBV5-1 and TRBJ1-6, with a weak D call TRBD1 (5 bases). Germline values: CDR1 SGHRS, CDR2 YFSETQ. V dropped 4 bases and J dropped 0 bases, with 23 bases sitting between them. The CDR3 loop spans 20 amino acids. CDR3 bases: TGCGCCAGCAGCGCGGGATCCCGGGACGTTGGGAGCTCCTATAATTCACCCCTCCACTTT. Amino acids: CASSAGSRDVGSSYNSPLHF.

The chain's CDR3 is CASSQAGGFYNEQFF. CDR3 in DNA: TGCGCCAGCAGCCAAGCGGGGGGGTTCTACAATGAGCAGTTCTTC. The V and J genes are TRBV5-1 and TRBJ2-1, with 10 nucleotides matching TRBD2. After removal of 4 bases from V and 3 bases from J, the junction contained 4 bases not matched to a gene. This CDR3 is 15 amino acids long. Germline CDR1 reads SGHRS; CDR2 reads YFSETQ.

This clone was seen just once. The chain joins TRBV5-6 to TRBJ2-3; perhaps TRBD2 as D (7 bases). The ends were cut back, 2 bases at V and 3 bases at J, with 13 bases in the middle. The CDR3 length is 15 residues. The germline CDR1 and CDR2 sequences are SGHDT and YYEEEE. The DNA for the CDR3 is TGTGCCAGCAGCTTCGGGGGGCTGGGGACAGATACGCAGTATTTT. Translated, it gives CASSFGGLGTDTQYF. The full variable domain, in which reference TRBV5-6 and TRBJ2-3 provide the parts outside the CDR3, is DAGVTQSPTHLIKTRGQQVTLRCSPKSGHDTVSWYQQALGQGPQFIFQYYEEEERQRGNFPDRFSGHQFPNYSSELNVNALLLGDSALYLCASSFGGLGTDTQYFGPGTRLTVL.

The V call is TRBV2, the J call TRBJ1-6; D is unclear. There are 15 residues in the CDR3. Trimming took off 1 base at V and 2 bases at J, with 6 bases between the two ends. CDR1 and CDR2 (germline): SNHLY, FYNNEI. This CDR3 reads CASSEERAYNSPLHF. CDR3 DNA sequence: TGTGCCAGCAGTGAAGAGAGAGCCTATAATTCACCCCTCCACTTT.

The CDR3 region is CASSFSGADTQYF. The CDR3 DNA sequence: TGCGCCAGCAGCTTCTCGGGGGCAGATACGCAGTATTTT. The chain carries TRBV5-1 and TRBJ2-3, with D perhaps TRBD2 (6 bases). Germline loops: CDR1 SGHRS, CDR2 YFSETQ. CDR3 size: 13 residues. V was clipped by 2 bases and J by 4 bases, with 8 bases between them.

This rearrangement joins TRBV5-1 to TRBJ2-3; 12 bases are a match to TRBD2. This CDR3 has 16 amino acids. Germline V gives CDR1 SGHRS, CDR2 YFSETQ. Trimming at V came to 0 bases and at J to 2 bases, leaving 1 base not matched to a gene. The CDR3 sequence: CASSLGLAGDTDTQYF. The CDR3 nucleotides are TGCGCCAGCAGCTTGGGACTAGCGGGGGACACAGATACGCAGTATTTT.

V usage is TRBV6-5 and J usage is TRBJ1-5; D is uncertain. Germline CDR1 and CDR2: MNHEY and SVGAGI. The CDR3 loop spans 14 amino acids. V dropped 5 bases and J dropped 7 bases, with 15 bases sitting between them. CDR3 coding DNA: TGTGCCAGCAGTCCTACCGGGCCAGGACAGCCCCAGCATTTT. Its translation is CASSPTGPGQPQHF.

The chain is built from TRBV7-2 and TRBJ2-3, with 13 bases that match TRBD2. Looked up from germline, CDR1 is SGHTA and CDR2 is FQGNSA. V was pared by 1 base and J by 2 bases, with 6 bases of the junction left unmatched. The CDR3 contains 18 residues. The CDR3 DNA reads TGTGCCAGCAGCTTAGTACTAGCGGGGGGGCCTTCCACAGATACGCAGTATTTT. This codes for CASSLVLAGGPSTDTQYF.

This chain joins TRBV10-3 and TRBJ2-2; 9 positions agree with TRBD1. V trimming: 10 bases; J trimming: 3 bases; junction bases outside the gene matches: 6. Germline lookup yields CDR1 ENHRY and CDR2 SYGVKD. The CDR3 runs to 14 residues. The CDR3: CATRTGADTGELFF. The CDR3 DNA follows: TGTGCCACCCGGACAGGGGCCGACACCGGGGAGCTGTTTTTT.

The CDR3 region has the DNA TGTGCCAGCAGTGGCCGGGACGCATCTAATGAAAAACTGTTTTTT. Translated, it gives CASSGRDASNEKLFF. V gene TRBV28 combines with J gene TRBJ1-4; weak D call: TRBD1 (5 bases). There are 15 residues in the CDR3. Trimming left V 5 bases short and J 3 bases short, with 13 bases between. From germline, CDR1 is MDHEN and CDR2 SYDVKM.

This clone was counted once. V gene TRBV5-5 combines with J gene TRBJ1-5; D call uncertain. The CDR3 contains 14 residues. V lost 1 base and J lost 5, with 10 bases in between. Germline V lookup: CDR1 SGHKS, CDR2 YYEKEE (reference sequence). The chain's CDR3 is CASSLRGYDQPQHF. The CDR3 coding sequence is TGTGCCAGCAGCTTGCGAGGTTATGATCAGCCCCAGCATTTT.

The rearrangement joins TRBV27 to TRBJ1-1; no clear D gene. The CDR3 is 14 residues long. CDR1 is MNHEY and CDR2 is SMNVEV in the germline V gene (reference sequence). V was clipped by 8 bases and J by 4 bases, with 17 bases between them. The CDR3 sequence is CASFESGVFTEAFF. The CDR3 DNA follows: TGTGCCAGCTTTGAAAGCGGGGTTTTCACTGAAGCTTTCTTT.

The chain combines TRBV6-2 or TRBV6-3 with TRBJ1-4; 10 bases align to TRBD1. Germline lookup yields CDR1 MNHEY and CDR2 SVGEGT. CDR3 size: 16 residues. The V gene end was trimmed by 6 bases and the J gene end by 8 bases; junction bases not matched to a gene: 12. The CDR3 loop reads CASSPPGQGRREKLFF. CDR3 DNA sequence: TGTGCCAGCAGCCCACCGGGACAGGGGCGGCGGGAAAAACTGTTTTTT.